A selection of T cell receptor beta chains follows, all from one sample in a study of T cell changes during pregnancy in multiple sclerosis. Clones were sequenced by immunoSEQ multiplex PCR, and TCRdb holds only the in-frame ones, with some missing. This sample has around 62,000 clones, with approximately 91% found just once. Sequenced here: CD4+ T cells from peripheral blood mononuclear cells, sampled in the first trimester of pregnancy. Source of these receptors: a female donor with multiple sclerosis, enrolled in a pregnancy study. The CDR3 runs from the conserved cysteine through the conserved F or W. A D gene is named only where the DNA matches it firmly. Rows may omit the clone size; those that give it use once, few, many or a size class.

d_call	clone_size	v_call	j_call	cdr3_nt	cdr3_aa
TRBD1	.	TRBV4-3	TRBJ1-2	TGCGCCAGCAGCCTAAACAGGGGTAACTATGGCTACACCTTC	CASSLNRGNYGYTF
TRBD1	.	TRBV2	TRBJ2-7	TGTGCCAGCAGTGGCGGACAGGGGGCGAGCGAGCAGTACTTC	CASSGGQGASEQYF
TRBD2	.	TRBV7-3	TRBJ2-2	TGTGCCAGCAGCTTATTCCCCACTAGCGGGGGGACCGGGGAGCTGTTTTTT	CASSLFPTSGGTGELFF
.	.	TRBV7-2	TRBJ2-5	TGTGCCAGCAGCTTAGGGCTCCTCCAAGAGACCCAGTACTTC	CASSLGLLQETQYF
TRBD2	.	TRBV5-6	TRBJ2-3	TGTGCAAGCCAACTGACTAGCGCAGATACGCAGTATTTT	CASQLTSADTQYF
.	few	TRBV18	TRBJ1-1	TGTGCCAGCTCACGGGCAGGAACGAGGAACACTGAAGCTTTCTTT	CASSRAGTRNTEAFF
.	.	TRBV5-4	TRBJ2-2	TGTGCCAGCAGCTTGGCAGGGGTGGGGTACACCGGGGAGCTGTTTTTT	CASSLAGVGYTGELFF
.	.	TRBV5-6	TRBJ1-2	TGTGCCAGCAGTCGGAGGGGCTATGGCTACACCTTC	CASSRRGYGYTF
.	.	TRBV5-8	TRBJ2-5	TGTGCCAGCGCCATCCCCGGTCTACGCCAAGAGACCCAGTACTTC	CASAIPGLRQETQYF
.	.	TRBV10-3	TRBJ2-3	TGTGCCATCACTGAGGGCAGGGAAGGCACAGATACGCAGTATTTT	CAITEGREGTDTQYF
.	.	TRBV6-1	TRBJ2-3	TGTGCCAGCAGTGCTGTCACAGATACGCAGTATTTT	CASSAVTDTQYF
.	.	TRBV25-1	TRBJ1-2	TGTGCCAGCAGTGCGCAAGACAGGTGGGGGAGAGATGGCTACACCTTC	CASSAQDRWGRDGYTF
.	once	TRBV9	TRBJ1-2	TGTGCCAGCAGCGTAGCGGCACAGGGCTATGGCTACACCTTC	CASSVAAQGYGYTF
.	few	TRBV9	TRBJ1-1	TGTGCCAGCAGCGTCGGGGTAATGAACACTGAAGCTTTCTTT	CASSVGVMNTEAFF
TRBD2	.	TRBV11-2	TRBJ2-3	TGTGCCAGCAGCTTAGGCGGGGGGGGCTGGGATACGCAGTATTTT	CASSLGGGGWDTQYF
TRBD1	once	TRBV28	TRBJ1-2	TGTGCCAGCAGTTTCCGGGACAGGGCTGGCTACACCTTC	CASSFRDRAGYTF
TRBD1	.	TRBV4-3	TRBJ1-2	TGCGCCAGCAGCCCGGGACAGTCAACTATGGGCTACACCTTC	CASSPGQSTMGYTF
.	.	TRBV9	TRBJ2-5	TGTGCCAGCAGCTCTAGCCTAGGGGGGGCGGAGACCCAGTACTTC	CASSSSLGGAETQYF
TRBD2	.	TRBV7-3	TRBJ2-1	TGTGCCAGCAGCTTAAGGCTAGCGGGAAACAATGAGCAGTTCTTC	CASSLRLAGNNEQFF
.	.	TRBV4-1	TRBJ1-1	TGCGCCAGCAGCCAAGAACAAACGGGGGGCCGGGGAGCTTTCTTT	CASSQEQTGGRGAFF
TRBD1	once	TRBV5-4	TRBJ1-4	TGTGCCAGCAGCCCTGGACAGGGAGCGACCTTTGAAAAACTGTTTTTT	CASSPGQGATFEKLFF
.	.	TRBV20-1	TRBJ2-3	TGCAGTGCTATCGTAGATACGCAGTATTTT	CSAIVDTQYF
TRBD2	.	TRBV5-1	TRBJ2-1	TGCGCCAGCAGCTTGGGGGGGACTCCTTCGGGAGGTGAGCAGTTCTTC	CASSLGGTPSGGEQFF
.	.	TRBV29-1	TRBJ2-7	TGCAGCGTTGTCGCAGATGGCTACGAGCAGTACTTC	CSVVADGYEQYF
TRBD1	.	TRBV6-4	TRBJ2-2	TGTGCCAGCAGTGAACAGGGGGCCGGGGAGCTGTTTTTT	CASSEQGAGELFF
.	many	TRBV27	TRBJ2-3	TGTGCCAGCAGTTTAGGCGGTTGGTTAGACTCAGATACGCAGTATTTT	CASSLGGWLDSDTQYF
.	.	TRBV14	TRBJ2-5	TGTGCCAGCAGCCAAGTATTAGAGACCCAGTACTTC	CASSQVLETQYF
TRBD2	few	TRBV4-1	TRBJ2-6	TGCGCCAGCAGCCAACCTAGCGGCTCTGGGGCCAACGTCCTGACTTTC	CASSQPSGSGANVLTF
.	.	TRBV4-3	TRBJ1-5	TGCGCCAGCAGCCAAGGGGGGGGGCCCCAGCATTTT	CASSQGGGPQHF
TRBD2	.	TRBV6-1	TRBJ2-2	TGTGCCAGCAGTGCGGCCGTTACGGGGAGGGGCCTTACGAACACCGGGGAGCTGTTTTTT	CASSAAVTGRGLTNTGELFF
.	.	TRBV19	TRBJ1-4	TGTGCCAGTAGTCGAAGGGGTATAACTAATGAAAAACTGTTTTTT	CASSRRGITNEKLFF
.	.	TRBV4-3	TRBJ1-3	TGCGCCAGCAGCCAAGACTTCGACAGGCTTGGAGGAAACACCATATATTTT	CASSQDFDRLGGNTIYF
TRBD2	.	TRBV29-1	TRBJ2-5	TGCAGCGCGGGACTAGCGGGGGGGCGGGAGACCCAGTACTTC	CSAGLAGGRETQYF
.	.	TRBV14	TRBJ2-7	TGTGCCAGCAGCCAAGGACAGTTGAACTACGAGCAGTACTTC	CASSQGQLNYEQYF
TRBD2	.	TRBV18	TRBJ2-1	TGTGCCAGCTCACCCCTCGATATAGCGGGGGCCGCCTACAATGAGCAGTTCTTC	CASSPLDIAGAAYNEQFF
.	.	TRBV9	TRBJ2-2	TGTGCCAGCAGCGTAGTTCCGGGAGCGAACACCGGGGAGCTGTTTTTT	CASSVVPGANTGELFF
TRBD2	.	TRBV7-9	TRBJ2-1	TGTGCCAGCAGCAGATCAGCGGGGCGATACAATGAGCAGTTCTTC	CASSRSAGRYNEQFF
.	.	TRBV2	TRBJ2-1	TGTGCCAGCAGCTACCAGGGCGGCGAGCAGTTCTTC	CASSYQGGEQFF
TRBD2	.	TRBV9	TRBJ2-3	TGTGCCAGCAGCCCATCCGGGACTAGCGGGGGGGATACGCAGTATTTT	CASSPSGTSGGDTQYF
TRBD1	.	TRBV11-1	TRBJ1-2	TGTGCCAGCAGCCCACAGGGGTTCGATGGCTACACCTTC	CASSPQGFDGYTF
TRBD1	.	TRBV7-9	TRBJ1-5	TGTGCCAGCAGCTTTGGACAGGGGGACGCGGGGCCCCAGCATTTT	CASSFGQGDAGPQHF
TRBD1	.	TRBV6-6	TRBJ2-7	TGTGCCAGCACCCGGACAGGGGGCGGGAGGGGCTACGAGCAGTACTTC	CASTRTGGGRGYEQYF
TRBD1	.	TRBV9	TRBJ1-6	TGTGCCAGCTCCACAGGGGTTGTGGATTCACCCCTCCACTTT	CASSTGVVDSPLHF
TRBD2	once	TRBV10-3	TRBJ2-2	TGTGCCATCAGAAGACATAGCGGGGGAGGGAACACCGGGGAGCTGTTTTTT	CAIRRHSGGGNTGELFF
.	.	TRBV6-1	TRBJ1-1	TGTGCCAGCAGTGAAAATTTCGGGACACCCGGTTACACTGAAGCTTTCTTT	CASSENFGTPGYTEAFF
TRBD1	.	TRBV6-5	TRBJ1-5	TGTGCCAGCAGTTACTCGAGGGCAGGGGGACAGCCCCAGCATTTT	CASSYSRAGGQPQHF
TRBD1	few	TRBV7-9	TRBJ1-2	TGTGCCAGCAGCTTAGCGGACAGGGCTAACTATGGCTACACCTTC	CASSLADRANYGYTF
TRBD1	.	TRBV14	TRBJ1-1	TGTGCCAGCAGCCGAAGGACAGGGATGAACACTGAAGCTTTCTTT	CASSRRTGMNTEAFF
.	few	TRBV19	TRBJ1-1	TGTGCCAGTAGTATAGATGACAGTTCCCTGAACACTGAAGCTTTCTTT	CASSIDDSSLNTEAFF
TRBD1	.	TRBV7-9	TRBJ1-4	TGTGCCAGCAGCTTTCGACAGGGGGCGCGCGAAAAACTGTTTTTT	CASSFRQGAREKLFF
TRBD1	once	TRBV6-6	TRBJ2-5	TGTGCCAGCAGCCCCCAGGGGGTGAACCACCGGGAGACCCAGTACTTC	CASSPQGVNHRETQYF